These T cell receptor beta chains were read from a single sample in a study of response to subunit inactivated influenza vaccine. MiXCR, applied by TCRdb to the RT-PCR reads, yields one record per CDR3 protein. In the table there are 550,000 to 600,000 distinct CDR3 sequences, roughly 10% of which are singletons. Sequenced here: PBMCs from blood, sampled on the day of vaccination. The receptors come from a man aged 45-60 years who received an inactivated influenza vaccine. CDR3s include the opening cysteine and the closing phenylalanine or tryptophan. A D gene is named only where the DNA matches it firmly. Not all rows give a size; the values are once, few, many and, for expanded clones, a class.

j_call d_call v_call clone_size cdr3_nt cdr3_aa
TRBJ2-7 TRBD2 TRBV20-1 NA TGCAGTGCTAGAGCGGCTAGCGGGGCATCCTACGAGCAGTACTTC CSARAASGASYEQYF
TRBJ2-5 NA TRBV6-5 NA TGTGCCAGCAGTTACTCGCTTGACAGCTTAGAGACCCAGTACTTC CASSYSLDSLETQYF
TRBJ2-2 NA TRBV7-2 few TGTGCCAGCACCGTCTACGCGAACACCGGGGAGCTGTTTTTT CASTVYANTGELFF
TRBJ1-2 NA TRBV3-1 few TGTGCCAGCAGACTAGACGGATATTATGGCTACACCTTC CASRLDGYYGYTF
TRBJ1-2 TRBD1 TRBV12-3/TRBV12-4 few TGTGCCAGCAGTGGGGACAGCCGGGCTAACTATGGCTACACCTTC CASSGDSRANYGYTF
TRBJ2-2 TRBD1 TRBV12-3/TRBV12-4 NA TGTGCCAGCAGTTTAGGACAGGGGATCCGGGCCGGGGAGCTGTTTTTT CASSLGQGIRAGELFF
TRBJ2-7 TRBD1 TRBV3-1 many TGTGCCAGCAGCCAAGGCGACAGGGGGCCCCACGAGCAGTACTTC CASSQGDRGPHEQYF
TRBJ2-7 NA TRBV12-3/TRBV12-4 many TGTGCCACCTCCAGGGGAACCGAGCAGTACTTC CATSRGTEQYF
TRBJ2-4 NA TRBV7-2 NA TGTGCCAGCAGTACCCCATTTCGCCCGGACATTCAGTACTTC CASSTPFRPDIQYF
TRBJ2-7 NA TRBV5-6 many TGTGCCTCTTCTTCTTTGTCCGAGCAGTACTTC CASSSLSEQYF
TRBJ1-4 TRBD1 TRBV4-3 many TGCGCCAGCAGCCGAGGACCGGGACAGGGGGCGCTTAATGAAAAACTGTTTTTT CASSRGPGQGALNEKLFF
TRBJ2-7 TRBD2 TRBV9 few TGTGCCAGCAGCGTAGTAGCGGGAGGGGCCGAGCAGTACTTC CASSVVAGGAEQYF
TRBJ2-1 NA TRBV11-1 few TGTGCCAGCAGCCCCCGCGACGGGAACTACAATGAGCAGTTCTTC CASSPRDGNYNEQFF
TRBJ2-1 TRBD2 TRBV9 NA TGTGCCAGCAGCACTCCCCGGACTAGCGTCGGGTTTTTCTACAATGAGCAGTTCTTC CASSTPRTSVGFFYNEQFF
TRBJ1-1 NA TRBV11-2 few TGTGCCAGCAGCCTAAATCTAAATAAACGGGGAGACGCTTTCTTT CASSLNLNKRGDAFF
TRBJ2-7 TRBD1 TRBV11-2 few TGTGCCACCCAGGGGACAGAGACCTACGAGCAGTACTTC CATQGTETYEQYF
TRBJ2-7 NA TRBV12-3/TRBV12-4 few TGTGCCAGCAGTTCAGTCCGGGACCTACCCTACGAGCAGTACTTC CASSSVRDLPYEQYF
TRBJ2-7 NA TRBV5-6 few TGTGCCAGCAGCTTACGGTTTAGCTACGAGCAGTACTTC CASSLRFSYEQYF
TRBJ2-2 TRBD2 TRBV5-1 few TGCGCCAGCAGCCGGGGACTAGCGGGAGACTCACCTAACACCGGGGAGCTGTTTTTT CASSRGLAGDSPNTGELFF
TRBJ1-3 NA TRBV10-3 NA TGTGCCATCAGTGCGCCCTCTGGAAACACCATATATTTT CAISAPSGNTIYF
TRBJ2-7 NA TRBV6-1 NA TGTGCCAGCAGGCGCTTCAGGGGCGACGAGCAGTACTTC CASRRFRGDEQYF
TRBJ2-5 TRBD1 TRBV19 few TGTGCCACCCTGGGACAGAGCCAAGAGACCCAGTACTTC CATLGQSQETQYF
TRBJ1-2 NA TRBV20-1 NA TGCAGTGCCCCGACAGGACTGGGTGGCTACACCTTC CSAPTGLGGYTF
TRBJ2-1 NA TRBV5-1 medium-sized TGCGCCAGCAGCTTGGGGACAGTCAATGAGCAGTTCTTC CASSLGTVNEQFF
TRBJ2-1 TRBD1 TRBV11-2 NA TGTGCCAGCAGCCGGACAGGGGGCTCCTACAATGAGCAGTTCTTC CASSRTGGSYNEQFF
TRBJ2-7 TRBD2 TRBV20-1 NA TGCAGTGCTAGAGATCACGGCGGGAGTGCCAACGAGCAGTACTTC CSARDHGGSANEQYF